This T cell receptor beta chain was sequenced for a study of blood T cell repertoires in COVID-19. Study at large: PBMCs, B-cell-depleted T cells, or T cells provided the cDNA or gDNA that made up the material.

Assignment of participants to cohorts was predicated upon participant-reported clinical history. Participants classified as exposed had met a COVID-19 case within 2 weeks before study entry. In the original analysis: How many nucleated cells were present was estimated from reference gene primer amplification. Sequencing was performed with immunoSEQ multiplex PCR; in TCRdb, only in-frame clones are kept and a portion is missing. V, J and clone size reflect that table, while D and trimming were determined from the DNA. This sample carries some 320,000 clones, nearly 90% of them seen once, and the ten largest clones take roughly 2.9%. The CDR3 has 13 residues. With V trimmed by 3 bases and J by 6 bases, 2 bases remained unmatched. Germline V gives CDR1 SGDLS, CDR2 YYNGEE.

This chain links TRBV9 with TRBJ2-1; 8 nucleotides match TRBD2. The clonotype was recovered from a woman aged 45-60 years who had been exposed to COVID-19. What was sequenced was PBMCs or T cells enriched from blood (not recorded which). The CDR3 here is CASSGSGGNEQFF. The CDR3, as DNA: TGTGCCAGCAGCGGAAGCGGGGGCAATGAGCAGTTCTTC.